A selection of T cell receptor beta chains follows, all from one sample in a study of regulatory T cells in long-lasting Graves disease. From the multiplex PCR reads, TCRdb called clonotypes with MiXCR, one entry per CDR3 protein. Among around 460,000 distinct CDR3 sequences listed, about 20% were seen once. The source material was peripheral blood mononuclear cells (PBMCs), sampled when the disease was refractory, from a patient treated with antithyroid drugs. Receptors originate from a female donor with Graves disease. Each CDR3 is given without its conserved first and last residue. The D gene is left open where the match is weak.

V gene,D gene,J gene,CDR3 protein
TRBV5-1,.,TRBJ2-2,ASSFTSNGELF
TRBV7-9,.,TRBJ1-1,ASGLGVHTEAF
TRBV7-8,.,TRBJ2-5,ASSRQRVQETQY
TRBV7-2,.,TRBJ1-5,ASSLVGDQPQH
TRBV28,TRBD2,TRBJ2-7,ASSALGTSGRDEQY
TRBV27,.,TRBJ2-7,ADRTTITYEQY
TRBV18,TRBD1,TRBJ1-4,ASSRQTGTANEKLF
TRBV6-1,TRBD2,TRBJ2-1,ASSPNTGLNNEQF
TRBV28,.,TRBJ2-7,ASRPRRSQYEQY
TRBV28,TRBD1,TRBJ1-2,ASSETGGPNYGYT
TRBV10-3,.,TRBJ1-4,AISPGRVSEKLF
TRBV10-3,.,TRBJ2-5,AISGGPLEETQY
TRBV10-2,TRBD1,TRBJ1-2,ASSESRGTANYGYT
TRBV2,TRBD2,TRBJ2-7,ASRGGTEAYEQY
TRBV10-3,.,TRBJ1-5,AISEAGQPQH
TRBV11-2,TRBD2,.,ASSSGLAGVYNEQF
TRBV19,TRBD2,TRBJ2-2,ASNGGADTGELF
TRBV7-2,.,TRBJ2-7,ASSSQALYEQY